This T cell receptor (beta chain) was profiled in a study of blood T cell repertoires in COVID-19. Study as a whole: COVID-19 samples from acute and convalescent phases originated in the United States, Italy and Spain.

How the authors handled the data: Estimates of nucleated cell counts were drawn from the amplification of reference gene primers. This table comes from immunoSEQ multiplex PCR, and its TCRdb copy is limited to in-frame clones, with some not included. V and J calls and clone size are those listed in that table; D and trimming were worked out from the DNA. The data contain 300,000 to 350,000 clones, 75% to 95% of them singletons. The CDR3 length is 15 residues. After removal of 5 bases from V and 8 bases from J, the junction contained 6 bases not matched to a gene. The germline V gene has CDR1 SGHRS and CDR2 YFSETQ.

The V gene is TRBV5-1, the J gene TRBJ2-1; 14 positions agree with TRBD2. This clonotype was obtained from a woman aged 25 to 39 with COVID-19, enrolled during active disease. The sequenced sample consisted of peripheral blood. The chain's CDR3 is CASRKGLAGADEQFF. The CDR3 nucleotides are TGCGCCAGCAGGAAGGGACTAGCGGGAGCGGATGAGCAGTTCTTC.